This T cell receptor beta chain derives from a study of CD8 T cells in ankylosing spondylitis. This clonotype appeared many times. Its antigen remains unidentified. It was by quantitative 5'-RACE with molecular barcodes that TCR beta libraries were made. TCRdb re-called the 5' RACE reads with MiXCR, one entry per CDR3 protein. The data hold 75,000 to 95,000 distinct CDR3 sequences, with around 8.3% observed a single time. The CDR3 consists of 16 residues. The V gene's germline CDR1 is MGHDK and CDR2 SYGVNS. V was clipped by 6 bases and J by 6 bases; unmatched bases: 10. Whole-study results and caveats: As for the disease-linked clones, they showed a CD8+ phenotype and occurred at relatively low frequencies in peripheral blood. The study identified a TCR beta motif of several highly homologous variants that appeared characteristic of ankylosing spondylitis blood. Disease-linked clones were reportedly significantly enriched in matched ankylosing spondylitis synovial fluid. Prior work had noted some motif variants in reactive arthritis blood and synovial fluid.

What was sequenced was blood, either unsorted or a sorted T cell fraction (not recorded which). The receptor was isolated from a male donor with ankylosing spondylitis. The chain is built from TRBV25-1 and TRBJ2-3; TRBD2 aligns across 12 bases. CDR3 sequence reads: CASSPGLAGFSDTQYF. For the CDR3, the DNA is TGTGCCAGCAGCCCCGGACTAGCGGGATTTTCGGATACGCAGTATTTT.